These 19 T cell receptor beta chains share one sample of origin, sequenced in a study of T cells in Graves' hyperthyroidism and ophthalmopathy (dated 2019 in TCRdb). Receptors were amplified or captured by multiplex PCR. The listed sequencing device is Illumina HiSeq 2000. The TCR beta CDR3 regions were amplified from the RNA transcripts. The TCR CDR3 was subjected to a first round of RT-PCR using the HTBI primer set and the Qiagen OneStep RT-PCR kit. TCRdb reanalyzed the raw reads on its own, using fastp at Q25 for trimming and MiXCR for clone calling, and kept in-frame beta chains. Here each entry gathers all rows of one CDR3 protein and keeps the most common genes and DNA. The sample contains more than 500,000 distinct CDR3 sequences, under 20% of them found a single time. Of the sample, 3.5% to 4% is held by the ten largest clones. Sequences were obtained from blood. These receptors were collected from a woman younger than 45 with Graves' hyperthyroidism.

J is TRBJ2-1 and V is TRBV28; 13 nucleotides match TRBD2. This CDR3 comprises 15 residues. The germline CDR1 and CDR2 sequences are MDHEN and SYDVKM. V lost 5 bases, J lost 8 bases, and 6 bases stayed unmatched. The CDR3 bases are TGTGCCAGCAGTAGGACTAGCGGGAGTTTCGATGAGCAGTTCTTC. This encodes CASSRTSGSFDEQFF.

This clonotype was detected ten times or more. The V call is TRBV12-3 or TRBV12-4, the J call TRBJ2-5; no clear D gene. The CDR3 length is 15 residues. Trimming left V 6 bases short and J 2 bases short, with 16 bases between. Here the CDR3 DNA reads TGTGCCAGCAGACCACAAAATTTACTACAAGAGACCCAGTACTTC. It yields the protein CASRPQNLLQETQYF.

This clonotype was found many times. The gene calls are TRBV30 and TRBJ2-7; the D is unclear. The germline V gene has CDR1 GTSNPN and CDR2 SVGIG (reference sequence). The CDR3 is made up of 12 amino acids. With 4 bases removed from V and 4 bases from J, the gap between germline ends came to 11 bases. CDR3 residues: CAWKYLGYEQYF. CDR3 DNA: TGTGCCTGGAAGTACCTAGGGTACGAGCAGTACTTC.

The chain recombines TRBV6-1 with TRBJ1-5, with D unresolved. The CDR3 has 13 residues. Per the germline V gene, CDR1 is MNHNS and CDR2 is SASEGT. The V gene lost 5 bases and the J gene lost 3 bases, with 8 bases spanning the gap. CDR3 nucleotide sequence: TGTGCCAGCAGTTATCTCATCAATCAGCCCCAGCATTTT. Translation: CASSYLINQPQHF.

There are many counts of this clonotype. The genes are TRBV7-8 and TRBJ2-7; TRBD1 aligns across 7 bases. There are 14 residues in the CDR3. Germline V lookup: CDR1 SGHVS, CDR2 FQNEAQ. V was pared by 3 bases and J by 3 bases, with 5 bases of the junction left unmatched. The CDR3 region has the DNA TGTGCCAGCAGCTTTTTAGGGGGCGGCTACGAGCAGTACTTC. Its protein is CASSFLGGGYEQYF. The variable domain in full, with the rest retrieved from reference TRBV7-8 and TRBJ2-7, is GAGVSQSPRYKVAKRGQDVALRCDPISGHVSLFWYQQALGQGPEFLTYFQNEAQLDKSGLPSDRFFAERPEGSVSTLKIQRTQQEDSAVYLCASSFLGGGYEQYFGPGTRLTVT.

V and J are TRBV2 and TRBJ1-1; 9 nucleotides line up with TRBD1. There are 17 residues in the CDR3. From germline, CDR1 is SNHLY and CDR2 FYNNEI. V lost 6 bases to trimming and J lost 4 bases; unmatched junction nucleotides: 15. The chain's CDR3 is CASRPRDREERTTEAFF. CDR3 DNA sequence: TGTGCCAGCAGGCCCCGGGACAGGGAGGAGAGAACCACTGAAGCTTTCTTT.

In its sample, this clonotype was seen many times. This chain uses TRBV6-1 with TRBJ1-5, with 9 bases fitting TRBD1. In germline, CDR1 is MNHNS, CDR2 SASEGT. CDR3 size: 15 residues. With 7 bases clipped from V and 3 bases from J, the junction kept 7 bases outside the gene matches. CDR3 nucleotide sequence: TGTGCCAGCAAATGGGGACAGGGACCCAATCAGCCCCAGCATTTT. Translating it yields CASKWGQGPNQPQHF.

This chain uses TRBV7-2 with TRBJ2-1; 7 bases map to TRBD2. This CDR3 is 15 amino acids long. Germline V gene sequence: CDR1 SGHTA, CDR2 FQGNSA. The J segment lost 3 bases and the V segment lost 2 bases, leaving 4 bases of the junction unmatched. The CDR3 loop is CASSLLPSGYNEQFF. The CDR3 region has the DNA TGTGCCAGCAGCTTACTGCCTAGCGGCTACAATGAGCAGTTCTTC. The whole variable domain, filled in from reference TRBV7-2 and TRBJ2-1, reads GAGVSQSPSNKVTEKGKDVELRCDPISGHTALYWYRQSLGQGLEFLIYFQGNSAPDKSGLPSDRFSAERTGGSVSTLTIQRTQQEDSAVYLCASSLLPSGYNEQFFGPGTRLTVL.

This clonotype was recorded at least ten times. This sequence joins TRBV27 and TRBJ2-3; D remains unclear. Germline CDR1 reads MNHEY; CDR2 reads SMNVEV (reference sequence). Trimming took off 7 bases at V and 2 bases at J, with 19 bases between the two ends. This CDR3 contains 16 residues. The CDR3 nucleotides read TGTGCCAGCATCGGCAGTAACGGGCCCCTCACAGATACGCAGTATTTT. Its translation is CASIGSNGPLTDTQYF.

The sample holds many counts of this clonotype. J is TRBJ1-4 and V is TRBV5-1; 7 bases align to TRBD1. The junction had 14 bases not matched to a gene; V was cut back by 5 bases and J by 4 bases. The germline CDR1 and CDR2 sequences are SGHRS and YFSETQ. The CDR3 runs to 17 residues. Written as DNA, the CDR3 is TGCGCCAGCAGATCCACAGGGGCGCCCCCCCGTAATGAAAAACTGTTTTTT. Protein product: CASRSTGAPPRNEKLFF.

This chain connects TRBV28 to TRBJ1-3, with D possibly matching TRBD1 (6 bases). The V end was cut by 9 bases, the J end by 5 bases, with 23 bases between. The V gene's germline CDR1 is MDHEN and CDR2 SYDVKM. This CDR3 region has 16 residues. Written as DNA, the CDR3 is TGTGCCAGTCGAACCTCAGGGACATCACTCAGAAACACCATATATTTT. Translated: CASRTSGTSLRNTIYF. The variable domain in full, completed from reference TRBV28 and TRBJ1-3, reads DVKVTQSSRYLVKRTGEKVFLECVQDMDHENMFWYRQDPGLGLRLIYFSYDVKMKEKGDIPEGYSVSREKKERFSLILESASTNQTSMYLCASRTSGTSLRNTIYFGEGSWLTVV.

This sequence joins TRBV7-3 and TRBJ2-1; 10 bases line up with TRBD1. Trimming took 5 bases from V and 10 from J; bases not matched to a gene: 8. This CDR3 comprises 14 residues. Germline CDR1 SGHTA, CDR2 FQGTGA. DNA for the CDR3: TGTGCCAGCAGCCCGGGACAGGGGCGAAAAGAGCAGTTCTTC. This gives the protein CASSPGQGRKEQFF.

V usage is TRBV7-3 and J usage is TRBJ2-3; the match to TRBD2 covers 9 bases. V lost 5 bases and J lost 5; bases outside the gene matches: 8. There are 15 residues in the CDR3. Germline lookup yields CDR1 SGHTA and CDR2 FQGTGA. Here the CDR3 DNA reads TGTGCCAGCAGCCGCGGGGGGGGGTGGGGAGATACGCAGTATTTT. Translated, it gives CASSRGGGWGDTQYF. The full variable domain, its missing parts supplied by reference TRBV7-3 and TRBJ2-3, is GAGVSQTPSNKVTEKGKYVELRCDPISGHTALYWYRQSLGQGPEFLIYFQGTGAADDSGLPNDRFFAVRPEGSVSTLKIQRTERGDSAVYLCASSRGGGWGDTQYFGPGTRLTVL.

Ten or more counts support this clonotype. The J gene is TRBJ1-1, the V gene TRBV20-1; 9 nucleotides match TRBD1. There are 14 residues in the CDR3. Germline V gene sequence: CDR1 DFQATT, CDR2 SNEGSKA (reference sequence). Trimming removed 6 bases from V and 3 bases from J; junction bases left unmatched: 8. The DNA of the CDR3 is TGCAGTGCGGGCGTGGGACAGGGCTACACTGAAGCTTTCTTT. It encodes CSAGVGQGYTEAFF.

This clonotype came up many times. The chain links TRBV11-2 to TRBJ2-4, with no clear D. The CDR3 sequence is 13 residues long. CDR1 and CDR2 (germline): SGHAT, FQNNGV. The V end was cut by 3 bases, the J end by 8 bases, with 11 bases between. The CDR3 loop reads CASSFGGKYIQYF. Here the CDR3 DNA reads TGTGCCAGCAGCTTCGGTGGGAAGTACATTCAGTACTTC. Variable domain in full (rest from reference TRBV11-2 and TRBJ2-4): EAGVAQSPRYKIIEKRQSVAFWCNPISGHATLYWYQQILGQGPKLLIQFQNNGVVDDSQLPKDRFSAERLKGVDSTLKIQPAKLEDSAVYLCASSFGGKYIQYFGAGTRLSVL.

This clonotype was seen at least ten times. V usage is TRBV7-3 and J usage is TRBJ2-2; 11 positions agree with TRBD2. The V gene's germline CDR1 is SGHTA and CDR2 FQGTGA. The J segment lost 6 bases and the V segment lost 3 bases, leaving 18 bases of the junction unmatched. This CDR3 is built from 20 residues. This CDR3 reads CASSLIPEGLAGGPSGELFF. CDR3 in DNA: TGTGCCAGCAGCTTGATTCCCGAGGGCTTAGCGGGAGGGCCGTCCGGGGAGCTGTTTTTT. Based on the CDR3 plus reference TRBV7-3 and TRBJ2-2, the full variable domain is GAGVSQTPSNKVTEKGKYVELRCDPISGHTALYWYRQSLGQGPEFLIYFQGTGAADDSGLPNDRFFAVRPEGSVSTLKIQRTERGDSAVYLCASSLIPEGLAGGPSGELFFGEGSRLTVL.

This clonotype has more than one count but fewer than ten. The chain recombines TRBV6-1 with TRBJ2-6, with D perhaps being TRBD1 or TRBD2 (5 bases each). In germline, CDR1 is MNHNS, CDR2 SASEGT. V was trimmed by 6 bases and J by 4 bases, leaving 16 bases between them. This CDR3 is 16 amino acids long. The CDR3 protein is CASSRDGEVGANVLTF. The CDR3 bases are TGTGCCAGCAGCCGGGACGGAGAAGTAGGGGCCAACGTCCTGACTTTC.

In this sample, this clonotype turned up many times. This chain joins TRBV6-1 and TRBJ1-5, with D possibly being TRBD1 (6 bases). CDR1 and CDR2 from the germline V gene are MNHNS and SASEGT. Trimming took 6 bases from V and 0 from J, leaving 15 bases between them. The CDR3 is 16 amino acids. In DNA form, the CDR3 reads TGTGCCAGCAGATCTGGGACAAAGGATAGCAATCAGCCCCAGCATTTT. Protein product: CASRSGTKDSNQPQHF.

This clonotype was picked up a small number of times. The J gene is TRBJ1-1, the V gene TRBV27; D not certain. The germline V and J ends were trimmed by 2 bases and 11 bases, with 15 bases remaining between them. CDR1 is MNHEY, CDR2 SMNVEV, per germline (reference sequence). CDR3 length equals 13 residues. CDR3: CASSLGASRAAFF. CDR3 DNA sequence: TGTGCCAGCAGTTTAGGAGCGTCACGGGCGGCTTTCTTT.